This T cell receptor beta chain was obtained from a study of response to subunit inactivated influenza vaccine. One entry per CDR3 protein, called by TCRdb with MiXCR from the RT-PCR reads. Among roughly 650,000 distinct CDR3 sequences listed, 14% were seen once. As regards this clonotype: Its cognate antigen is unknown.

Study-wide points: Researchers suggested that each seasonal influenza vaccination recruits few new T cells.

The CDR3 extends over 16 amino acids. The germline CDR1 and CDR2 sequences are LNHDA and SQIVND (reference sequence). After removal of 5 bases from V and 0 bases from J, the junction contained 6 bases not matched to a gene. The sequenced sample was PBMCs from blood, obtained approximately 15 days before vaccination. This clonotype was sampled from a man in his forties or fifties who received an inactivated influenza vaccine. V usage is TRBV19 and J usage is TRBJ2-1, with TRBD2 matching over 8 bases. DNA of the CDR3: TGTGCCAGTAGTGCGGGGGGCCGGATCTCCTACAATGAGCAGTTCTTC. Encoded protein: CASSAGGRISYNEQFF.